Each of the 9 T cell receptor beta chains below was sequenced from the same sample in a study of cytomegalovirus exposure and HLA in healthy donors. Measured with immunoSEQ multiplex PCR; TCRdb has only the in-frame clones, and not every one. The sample lists about 150,000 clones; about 82% were seen once. The sequencing input was PBMCs. All receptors derive from a human donor in good health.

J is TRBJ1-1 and V is TRBV9; TRBD1 is a possible D gene (5 bases). The CDR3 length is 15 residues. V lost 0 bases and J 3 bases, leaving 12 bases between the germline ends. Germline V gives CDR1 SGDLS, CDR2 YYNGEE. CDR3 region: CASSVEGRADTEAFF. The CDR3 nucleotides are TGTGCCAGCAGCGTAGAGGGGAGGGCGGACACTGAAGCTTTCTTT.

The chain joins TRBV9 to TRBJ1-6, with D possibly TRBD1 on 6 matching bases. V lost 0 bases and J 8 bases, leaving 9 bases between the germline ends. The CDR3 loop spans 14 amino acids. Per germline, CDR1 SGDLS and CDR2 YYNGEE. CDR3 nucleotide sequence: TGTGCCAGCAGCGTAGGGACAGCGGATTCACCCCTCCACTTT. This gives the protein CASSVGTADSPLHF.

The chain combines TRBV28 with TRBJ2-2; D is perhaps TRBD2 (6 bases). Germline V CDR1 and CDR2: MDHEN, SYDVKM. Trimming shortened V by 2 bases and J by 8 bases, and 12 bases separated the two germline ends. The CDR3 spans 14 residues. As DNA, the CDR3 is TGTGCCAGCAGTTTAAGGCGGGGCAGGGGGGAGCTGTTTTTT. Amino acid sequence: CASSLRRGRGELFF.

The J gene is TRBJ2-1, the V gene TRBV5-1; 13 bases map to TRBD2. V trimming: 7 bases; J trimming: 1 base; junction bases outside the gene matches: 11. The V gene's germline CDR1 is SGHRS and CDR2 YFSETQ. CDR3 size: 18 residues. The CDR3 region has the DNA TGCGCCAGCGACACCGGGACTAGCGGGACTCCTTCCTACAATGAGCAGTTCTTC. It specifies CASDTGTSGTPSYNEQFF.

The chain recombines TRBV7-2 with TRBJ1-4, with 8 bases fitting TRBD1. Germline V gene data show CDR1 as SGHTA and CDR2 as FQGNSA. The CDR3 runs 14 residues. V dropped 5 bases and J dropped 4; count of bases not matched to a gene: 3. The CDR3 DNA reads as TGTGCCAGCAGCCCCGACAGGGGTAATGAAAAACTGTTTTTT. Amino acids: CASSPDRGNEKLFF.

The J gene is TRBJ1-5, the V gene TRBV4-3; D is undetermined. This CDR3 comprises 16 residues. Germline-derived CDR1 and CDR2 are LGHNA and YSLEER. With 0 bases removed from V and 2 bases from J, the gap between germline ends came to 11 bases. CDR3: CASSQERVGRNQPQHF. The DNA of the CDR3 is TGCGCCAGCAGCCAAGAGAGGGTCGGGCGCAATCAGCCCCAGCATTTT.

The CDR3 protein is CASSPSGYTGELFF. The DNA for the CDR3 is TGTGCCAGTAGCCCATCGGGATACACCGGGGAGCTGTTTTTT. The J gene is TRBJ2-2, the V gene TRBV19, with a possible D match to TRBD2 (5 bases). Trimming removed 6 bases at V and 3 bases at J, with 11 bases between. The CDR3 is made up of 14 amino acids. CDR1 is LNHDA and CDR2 is SQIVND in the germline V gene (reference sequence).

This clone was counted between two and nine times. This chain joins TRBV28 and TRBJ2-1; 11 nucleotides line up with TRBD2. Trimming at V came to 5 bases and at J to 7 bases, leaving 19 bases not matched to a gene. The CDR3 spans 19 residues. The germline gives CDR1 MDHEN, CDR2 SYDVKM. CDR3 coding DNA: TGTGCCAGCAGTCCCCTCCCCATTAGCGGGAGGGCCCGGGGGAATGAGCAGTTCTTC. Translating gives CASSPLPISGRARGNEQFF.

Here the CDR3 reads CASSLAGTSGGTGELFF. CDR3 nucleotides: TGCGCCAGCAGCTTGGCCGGGACTAGCGGGGGCACCGGGGAGCTGTTTTTT. The chain combines TRBV5-1 with TRBJ2-2; 14 nucleotides align to TRBD2. Trimming removed 0 bases from V and 4 bases from J; junction bases left unmatched: 2. CDR1 SGHRS and CDR2 YFSETQ come from the germline V gene. This CDR3 region has 17 residues. The complete variable domain, with remaining parts taken from reference TRBV5-1 and TRBJ2-2, reads KAGVTQTPRYLIKTRGQQVTLSCSPISGHRSVSWYQQTPGQGLQFLFEYFSETQRNKGNFPGRFSGRQFSNSRSEMNVSTLELGDSALYLCASSLAGTSGGTGELFFGEGSRLTVL.